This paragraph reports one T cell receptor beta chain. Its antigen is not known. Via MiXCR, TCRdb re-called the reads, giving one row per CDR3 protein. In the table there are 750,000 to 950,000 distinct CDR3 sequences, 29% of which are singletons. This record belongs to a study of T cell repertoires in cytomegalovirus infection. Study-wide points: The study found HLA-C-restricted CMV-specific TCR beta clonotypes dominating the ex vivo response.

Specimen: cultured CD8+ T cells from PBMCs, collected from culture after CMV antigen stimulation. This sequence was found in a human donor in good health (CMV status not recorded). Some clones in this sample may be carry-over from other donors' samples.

CDR3 sequence reads: CASSLANSHEQYV. CDR3 nucleotides: TGTGCCAGCAGCTTAGCTAATAGCCACGAGCAGTACGTC. The chain links TRBV11-1 to TRBJ2-7, with D unresolved. The V gene lost 0 bases and the J gene lost 5 bases, with 8 bases spanning the gap. Germline assignment: CDR1 SGHAT and CDR2 FQDESV (reference sequence). The length of the CDR3 is 13 residues.